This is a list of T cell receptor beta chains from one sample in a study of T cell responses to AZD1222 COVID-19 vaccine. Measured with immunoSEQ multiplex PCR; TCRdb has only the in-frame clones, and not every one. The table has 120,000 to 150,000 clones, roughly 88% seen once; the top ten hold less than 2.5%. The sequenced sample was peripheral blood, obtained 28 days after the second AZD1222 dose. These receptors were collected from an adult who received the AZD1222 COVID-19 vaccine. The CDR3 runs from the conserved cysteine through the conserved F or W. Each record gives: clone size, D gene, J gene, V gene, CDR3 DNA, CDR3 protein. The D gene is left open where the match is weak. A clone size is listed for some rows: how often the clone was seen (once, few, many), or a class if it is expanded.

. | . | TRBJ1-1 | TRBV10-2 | TGCGCCAGCAGTGAAGCCTCCACTGAAGCTTTCTTT | CASSEASTEAFF
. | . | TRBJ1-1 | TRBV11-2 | TGTGCCAGCAGCCCGGTATCAGGGAACACTGAAGCTTTCTTT | CASSPVSGNTEAFF
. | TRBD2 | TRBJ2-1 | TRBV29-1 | TGCAGCGTCGGAGGACTAGCGGGAGGTACATTTGAGCAGTTCTTC | CSVGGLAGGTFEQFF
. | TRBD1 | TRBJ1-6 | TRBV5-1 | TGCGCCAGCAGCTTCTCGACAGGGAGGGATTCACCCCTCCACTTT | CASSFSTGRDSPLHF
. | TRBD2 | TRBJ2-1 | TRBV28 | TGTGCCAGCAGCTCACCCTCTAGCGGGAGTAGTTACAATGAGCAGTTCTTC | CASSSPSSGSSYNEQFF
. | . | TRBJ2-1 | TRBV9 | TGTGCCAGCAGCGAAATAGCCTCCTACAATGAGCAGTTCTTC | CASSEIASYNEQFF
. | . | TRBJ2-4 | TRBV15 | TGTGCCACCAGCAGAGAGGCAGGACGGAACATTCAGTACTTC | CATSREAGRNIQYF
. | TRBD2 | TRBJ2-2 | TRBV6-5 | TGTGCCAGCAGTTACTCATCGGCTAGCGGGGCCGGGGAGCTGTTTTTT | CASSYSSASGAGELFF
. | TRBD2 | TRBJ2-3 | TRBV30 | TGTGCCTGGGTTCAACCTACTAGCGGGAGGGCCGATACGCAGTATTTT | CAWVQPTSGRADTQYF
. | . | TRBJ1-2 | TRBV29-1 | TGCAGCGTCTACAGGGTAGATGACTATGGCTACACCTTC | CSVYRVDDYGYTF
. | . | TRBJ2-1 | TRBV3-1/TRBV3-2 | TGTGCCAGCAGCCAAGAAGGGGTCCACAATGAGCAGTTCTTC | CASSQEGVHNEQFF
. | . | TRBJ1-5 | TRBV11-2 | TGTGCCAGCAGCCCGGAAGGCTTGGGCAATCAGCCCCAGCATTTT | CASSPEGLGNQPQHF
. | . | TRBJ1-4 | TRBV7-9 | TGTGCCAGCAGCTTAGGGGGGGTGACTAATGAAAAACTGTTTTTT | CASSLGGVTNEKLFF
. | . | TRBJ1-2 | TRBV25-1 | TGTGCCAGCAATGGGGACTCACTTGGCTACACCTTC | CASNGDSLGYTF
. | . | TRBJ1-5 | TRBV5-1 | TGCGCCAGCAGCCTCATGACAGATCAGCCCCAGCATTTT | CASSLMTDQPQHF
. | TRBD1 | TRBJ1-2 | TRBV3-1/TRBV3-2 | TGTGCCAGCAGCCAAGGGGGACAGGGGCGGTATGGCTACACCTTC | CASSQGGQGRYGYTF
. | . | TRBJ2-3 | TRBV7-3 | TGTGCCAGCAGCCCCCACGGACAGAAGACAGATACGCAGTATTTT | CASSPHGQKTDTQYF
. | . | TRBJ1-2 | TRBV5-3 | TGTGCCAGAAGCTTAACAATGGTTGGCTACACCTTC | CARSLTMVGYTF
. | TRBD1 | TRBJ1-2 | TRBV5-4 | TGTGCCAGCAGCGCAAGAGACAGGGGGCTCCGAGGCTACACCTTC | CASSARDRGLRGYTF
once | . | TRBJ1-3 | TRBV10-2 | TGCGCCAGCAGTCGGGCGGCGAGAGGCTCTGGAAACACCATATATTTT | CASSRAARGSGNTIYF
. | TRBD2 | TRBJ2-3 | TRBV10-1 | TGCGCCAGCAGTGATAGCGGGATTACAGATACGCAGTATTTT | CASSDSGITDTQYF
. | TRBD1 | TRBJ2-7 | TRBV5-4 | TGTGCCAGCAGCCCGGGACAGGGGTACAACGAGCAGTACTTC | CASSPGQGYNEQYF
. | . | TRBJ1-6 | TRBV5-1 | TGCGCCAGCAGCTCCACGGGACACCATAATTCACCCCTCCACTTT | CASSSTGHHNSPLHF
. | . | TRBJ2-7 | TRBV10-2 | TGCGCCAGCAGTGAGTCGCGGGGACAGTCCTACGAGCAGTACTTC | CASSESRGQSYEQYF
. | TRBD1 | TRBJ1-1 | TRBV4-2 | TGTGCCAGCAGCCAGGTTGACAGGGTCGGGACTGAAGCTTTCTTT | CASSQVDRVGTEAFF
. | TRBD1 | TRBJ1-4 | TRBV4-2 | TGTGCCAGCAGCCCGGGGGGACAGGCGGAACTGTTTTTT | CASSPGGQAELFF
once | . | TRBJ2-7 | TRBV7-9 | TGTGCCAGCAGCCCCCCTACGACTCCCAGGGACGAGCAGTACTTC | CASSPPTTPRDEQYF
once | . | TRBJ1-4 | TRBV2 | TGTGCCAGCAGTGCTCTTTTCGGCAGCCCCCGGGAAAAACTGTTTTTT | CASSALFGSPREKLFF
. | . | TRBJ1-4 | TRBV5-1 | TGCGCCAGCAGCTTGGGCAGGGGCAGTAATGAAAAACTGTTTTTT | CASSLGRGSNEKLFF
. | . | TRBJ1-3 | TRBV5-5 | TGTGCCAGCAGCTTGGCCGTCAGGCGGAACACCATATATTTT | CASSLAVRRNTIYF
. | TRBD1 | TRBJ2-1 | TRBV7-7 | TGTGCTAGCAGCTCCAGACAGGGGGCAATCAATGAGCAGTTCTTC | CASSSRQGAINEQFF
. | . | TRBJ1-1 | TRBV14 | TGTGCCAGCAGCCAAGAGTGGAACACTGAAGCTTTCTTT | CASSQEWNTEAFF
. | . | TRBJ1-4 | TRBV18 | TGTGCCAGCTCACCACCGGGGGGGCGAGAAAAACTGTTTTTT | CASSPPGGREKLFF
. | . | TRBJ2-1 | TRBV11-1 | TGTGCCAGCAGCTCGTCAGGGTCATCCGGATACAATGAGCAGTTCTTC | CASSSSGSSGYNEQFF
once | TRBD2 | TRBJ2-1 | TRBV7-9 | TGTGCCAGCAGTCCCCGGACTAGCGGGTATGAGCAGTTCTTC | CASSPRTSGYEQFF